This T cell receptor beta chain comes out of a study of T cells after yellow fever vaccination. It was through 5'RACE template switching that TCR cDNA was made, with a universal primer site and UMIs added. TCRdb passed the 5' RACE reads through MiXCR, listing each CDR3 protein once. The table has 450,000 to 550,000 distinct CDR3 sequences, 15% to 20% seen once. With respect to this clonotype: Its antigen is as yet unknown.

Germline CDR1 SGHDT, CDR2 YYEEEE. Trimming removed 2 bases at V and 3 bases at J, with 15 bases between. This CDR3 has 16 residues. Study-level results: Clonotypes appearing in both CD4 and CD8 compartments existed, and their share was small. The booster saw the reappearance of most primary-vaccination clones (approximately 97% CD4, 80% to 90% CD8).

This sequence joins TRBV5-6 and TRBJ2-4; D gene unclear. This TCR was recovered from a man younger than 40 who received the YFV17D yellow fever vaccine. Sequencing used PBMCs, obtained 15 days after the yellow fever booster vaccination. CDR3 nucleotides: TGTGCCAGCAGCTTTGGTGGCATGGTAGGCAAAAACATTCAGTACTTC. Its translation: CASSFGGMVGKNIQYF.